The rows below give T cell receptor beta chains drawn from one sample of a study of CD4 T cells in relation to SARS-CoV-2 and coronaviruses. Using immunoSEQ multiplex PCR, the repertoire was profiled, and TCRdb retains in-frame clones only, with some absent. This sample has some 25,000 clones, with about 70% found just once. These receptors have no known antigen. Material: CD4+ T cells from PBMCs, cultured in vitro. The receptors here all came from a human donor in good health. Both conserved end residues are part of each CDR3. The D gene is left open where the match is weak. The size entry is marked missing in some rows and otherwise reads once, few, many or a size class.

TRBJ2-5 | . | . | TRBV7-2 | CASSSTSTSGETQYF | TGTGCCAGCAGCTCGACCTCGACTTCTGGGGAGACCCAGTACTTC
TRBJ1-6 | . | TRBD1 | TRBV4-3 | CASSQDSPGQLDNSPLHF | TGCGCCAGCAGCCAAGACTCGCCGGGACAGCTAGATAATTCACCCCTCCACTTT
TRBJ1-5 | few | TRBD1 | TRBV5-1 | CASSLTGGDQPQHF | TGCGCCAGCAGCTTAACAGGGGGTGATCAGCCCCAGCATTTT
TRBJ1-1 | . | TRBD1 | TRBV6-5 | CASSYRQGDIEAFF | TGTGCCAGCAGTTACCGACAGGGAGATATTGAAGCTTTCTTT
TRBJ1-6 | . | . | TRBV19 | CATSGRTIASLHF | TGTGCCACTTCGGGACGAACTATAGCATCCCTCCACTTT
TRBJ2-2 | . | TRBD2 | TRBV9 | CASSVAGTSYTGELFF | TGTGCCAGCAGCGTAGCCGGGACTAGCTACACCGGGGAGCTGTTTTTT
TRBJ2-3 | . | . | TRBV6-6 | CASSEGGGTDTQYF | TGTGCCAGCAGCGAGGGGGGGGGCACAGATACGCAGTATTTT
TRBJ2-2 | . | . | TRBV12-3/TRBV12-4 | CASSRTVGELFF | TGTGCCAGCAGCCGGACAGTCGGGGAGCTGTTTTTT
TRBJ2-7 | few | TRBD1 | TRBV10-1 | CAREGQGEASYEQYF | TGCGCCAGGGAAGGACAGGGGGAGGCCTCCTACGAGCAGTACTTC
TRBJ1-3 | few | TRBD1 | TRBV7-2 | CASARQGARLSGNTIYF | TGTGCCAGCGCGAGACAGGGGGCAAGGTTGTCTGGAAACACCATATATTTT
TRBJ1-5 | . | . | TRBV4-3 | CASSQGLVQPQHF | TGCGCCAGCAGCCAGGGGCTTGTACAGCCCCAGCATTTT
TRBJ2-1 | large | . | TRBV9 | CASSLRWDPRNEQFF | TGTGCCAGCAGTCTTCGCTGGGACCCGCGGAATGAGCAGTTCTTC
TRBJ2-7 | . | . | TRBV27 | CASSSPPRGIYEQYF | TGTGCCAGCAGTTCCCCCCCCAGGGGTATCTACGAGCAGTACTTC
TRBJ1-5 | . | . | TRBV3-1/TRBV3-2 | CASSQGSSNQPQHF | TGTGCCAGCAGCCAAGGGAGCAGCAATCAGCCCCAGCATTTT
TRBJ2-5 | . | . | TRBV27 | CASSLWGVGETQYF | TGTGCCAGCAGCCTATGGGGCGTCGGGGAGACCCAGTACTTC
TRBJ2-3 | . | . | TRBV30 | CAWSTSGADTQYF | TGTGCCTGGAGTACCTCAGGCGCAGATACGCAGTATTTT
TRBJ2-5 | . | . | TRBV2 | CASSFGPLGETQYF | TGTGCCAGCAGCTTTGGACCGCTTGGAGAGACCCAGTACTTC
TRBJ2-5 | . | . | TRBV7-2 | CASSLVVWETQYF | TGTGCCAGCAGCTTAGTAGTGTGGGAGACCCAGTACTTC
TRBJ2-5 | . | TRBD2 | TRBV4-2 | CASSHGNGRVETQYF | TGTGCCAGCAGCCATGGAAACGGGAGGGTGGAGACCCAGTACTTC
TRBJ2-2 | few | . | TRBV5-1 | CASSLLGETGELFF | TGCGCCAGCAGCTTGTTGGGTGAAACCGGGGAGCTGTTTTTT
TRBJ2-5 | . | . | TRBV30 | CAWSRLVGETQYF | TGTGCCTGGAGCCGACTAGTTGGAGAGACCCAGTACTTC
TRBJ2-3 | . | . | TRBV4-1 | CASSAPLGTDTQYF | TGCGCCAGCAGCGCACCGCTGGGGACAGATACGCAGTATTTT
TRBJ1-1 | . | TRBD1 | TRBV29-1 | CSVSRTGANTEAFF | TGCAGCGTTTCAAGGACAGGCGCTAACACTGAAGCTTTCTTT
TRBJ2-5 | . | . | TRBV4-1 | CASGLAAQETQYF | TGCGCCAGCGGCTTAGCGGCTCAAGAGACCCAGTACTTC
TRBJ2-3 | . | . | TRBV6-2/TRBV6-3 | CASSVGLSTDTQYF | TGTGCCAGCAGTGTCGGATTGAGCACAGATACGCAGTATTTT
TRBJ1-3 | . | TRBD1 | TRBV6-4 | CASSDRGQSGNTIYF | TGTGCCAGCAGTGACAGGGGGCAATCTGGAAACACCATATATTTT